The 19 T cell receptor beta chains presented below share a single source sample, sequenced in a study of read filtering for tumor transcriptome and immune sequencing. From roughly 390 ng of RNA, a library with molecular barcoded alpha/delta and beta/gamma adaptors was made. TCRdb reprocessed the reads via MiXCR and lists one record per CDR3 protein. Of fewer than 100,000 distinct CDR3 sequences listed, over 9% are singletons. Sequences were obtained from a population of CD138-negative cells sorted from bone marrow. These receptors all stem from a donor at least 40 years old with multiple myeloma.

This clonotype was seen ten or more times. The CDR3 DNA follows: TGTGCCAGCAGTTACTTAAATAGCGAAGGGGCAGATACGCAGTATTTT. Protein: CASSYLNSEGADTQYF. The chain joins TRBV6-2 or TRBV6-3 to TRBJ2-3, with D perhaps TRBD1 or TRBD2 (5 bases each). Germline V CDR1 and CDR2: MNHEY, SVGEGT. V lost 1 base to trimming and J lost 4 bases, with 15 bases between them. The CDR3 has 16 residues.

This clonotype was recorded many times. This sequence joins TRBV28 and TRBJ2-7; D might be TRBD1 (5 bases). The CDR3 spans 15 residues. V was pared by 0 bases and J by 2 bases, with 11 bases between. Germline CDR1 is MDHEN and CDR2 is SYDVKM. CDR3 DNA sequence: TGTGCCAGCAGTTTATGGACAGCACTCACCTACGAGCAGTACTTC. Its protein is CASSLWTALTYEQYF.

This clonotype was observed at least ten times. The gene calls are TRBV15 and TRBJ2-1; D is tentatively TRBD1 or TRBD2 (6 bases each). Germline values: CDR1 LNHNV, CDR2 YYDKDF (reference sequence). The V gene lost 1 base and the J gene lost 5 bases, with 12 bases spanning the gap. The CDR3 contains 15 residues. The CDR3 DNA follows: TGTGCCACCAGCAGAGCGGGGGCAAGCAACAATGAGCAGTTCTTC. Translation: CATSRAGASNNEQFF.

This clonotype was counted a few times. A much more abundant neighbour one base away suggests this may be a read error. The rearrangement joins TRBV11-2 to TRBJ2-5; D not resolved. The CDR3 is 14 residues long. Germline loops: CDR1 SGHAT, CDR2 FQNNGV. The CDR3 region has the DNA TGTGCCATCAGCCCTGGTGGGGACCAAGAGACCCAGTACTTC. It is translated as CAISPGGDQETQYF.

This clonotype was seen ten or more times. The J gene is TRBJ2-1, the V gene TRBV29-1; D gene uncertain. The CDR3 has 13 residues. Trimming took off 7 bases at V and 0 bases at J, with 10 bases between the two ends. Germline V gives CDR1 SQVTM, CDR2 ANQGSEA. CDR3 loop: CSDAMSSYNEQFF. DNA of the CDR3: TGCAGCGATGCCATGAGCTCCTACAATGAGCAGTTCTTC.

This clonotype was counted at least ten times. The chain carries TRBV14 and TRBJ1-1, with D tentatively TRBD1 (6 bases). CDR3 size: 15 residues. The V end was cut by 1 base, the J end by 1 base, with 10 bases between. The germline CDR1 and CDR2 sequences are SGHDN and FVKESK. The CDR3, as DNA: TGTGCCAGCAGCCAAGGGCTACAGGGGAACACTGAAGCTTTCTTT. Its translation: CASSQGLQGNTEAFF.

As concerns this clonotype: A much bigger clone sits one base away, suggesting this may be a read error. J is TRBJ2-1 and V is TRBV2; 13 bases are a match to TRBD2. Per the germline V gene, CDR1 is SNHLY and CDR2 is FYNNEI. This CDR3 region has 17 residues. The CDR3 region is CACSRTSGSPALNEQFF. The CDR3 DNA reads TGTGCCTGCAGTCGGACTAGCGGGAGCCCAGCACTCAATGAGCAGTTCTTC.

This clonotype occurred many times. The chain joins TRBV5-1 to TRBJ2-6, with TRBD1 identical over 7 bases. This CDR3 has 18 residues. V dropped 1 base and J dropped 0; count of bases not matched to a gene: 7. In germline, CDR1 is SGHRS, CDR2 YFSETQ. DNA for the CDR3: TGCGCCAGCAGCTTGTACTCAGGGGGAAGCTCTGGGGCCAACGTCCTGACTTTC. It encodes CASSLYSGGSSGANVLTF.

This clonotype has at least ten counts. This chain connects TRBV29-1 to TRBJ2-1; D is unclear. The germline gives CDR1 SQVTM, CDR2 ANQGSEA. This CDR3 is built from 15 residues. V lost 6 bases and J lost 5, with 20 bases in between. CDR3 protein: CSVLPPGLGNNEQFF. The CDR3 region has the DNA TGCAGCGTCCTCCCCCCCGGGCTAGGTAACAATGAGCAGTTCTTC.

This clonotype has ten or more counts. The chain is built from TRBV27 and TRBJ2-1; no reliable D call. Between the trimmed V and J ends, which lost 1 base and 0 bases, there was a span of 13 bases. The CDR3 spans 17 residues. Germline V CDR1 and CDR2: MNHEY, SMNVEV (reference sequence). CDR3 sequence reads: CASSLFVDTSSYNEQFF. Here the CDR3 DNA reads TGTGCCAGCAGTTTATTTGTGGATACAAGCTCCTACAATGAGCAGTTCTTC.

This clonotype was detected many times. The V gene is TRBV14, the J gene TRBJ1-4; 7 nucleotides match TRBD1. Germline CDR1 SGHDN, CDR2 FVKESK. V lost 0 bases and J lost 2; bases outside the gene matches: 6. This CDR3 spans 17 amino acids. CDR3 amino acids: CASSQERGTATNEKLFF. The CDR3 DNA reads as TGTGCCAGCAGCCAAGAAAGGGGGACAGCCACTAATGAAAAACTGTTTTTT.

A remark on this clonotype: A much larger clone differs by one base, so this may be a read error. The chain carries TRBV28 and TRBJ1-4; D remains unclear. The CDR3 contains 16 residues. The V gene's germline CDR1 is MDHEN and CDR2 SYDVKM. Trimming pared 6 bases from V and 3 bases from J, leaving 17 bases between. The CDR3 is CASRDRAIAANEKLFF. The CDR3 bases are TGTGCCAGCAGGGATCGGGCTATTGCAGCTAATGAAAAACTGTTTTTT.

This clonotype was seen ten or more times. The chain carries TRBV6-5 and TRBJ1-1, with D unresolved. Germline-derived CDR1 and CDR2 are MNHEY and SVGAGI. V was clipped by 2 bases and J by 3 bases, with 13 bases between them. The CDR3 extends over 15 amino acids. CDR3 bases: TGTGCCAGCAGTTACAGTCCGGGGTGGTACACTGAAGCTTTCTTT. Encoded protein: CASSYSPGWYTEAFF.

There are many counts of this clonotype. This chain connects TRBV5-4 to TRBJ2-1, with 8 bases matching TRBD1. Germline CDR1 SGHNT, CDR2 YYREEE (reference sequence). The CDR3 is 16 amino acids. After removal of 4 bases from V and 1 base from J, the junction contained 7 bases not matched to a gene. CDR3 in amino acids: CASSVRGHWSYNEQFF. Here the CDR3 DNA reads TGTGCCAGCAGCGTCAGGGGGCATTGGTCCTACAATGAGCAGTTCTTC.

This clonotype has a count of ten or more. The J gene is TRBJ2-1, the V gene TRBV5-1; D remains unclear. Germline CDR1 is SGHRS and CDR2 is YFSETQ. Trimming shortened V by 2 bases and J by 6 bases, and 12 bases separated the two germline ends. CDR3 length: 14 residues. CDR3 in DNA: TGCGCCAGCAGCTTAGGGCTGACGGCCAATGAGCAGTTCTTC. This translates into CASSLGLTANEQFF.

This clonotype showed up many times. The chain joins TRBV5-1 to TRBJ2-2; 7 nucleotides align to TRBD2. With V trimmed by 7 bases and J by 6 bases, 12 bases remained unmatched. This CDR3 contains 15 residues. Germline V lookup: CDR1 SGHRS, CDR2 YFSETQ. The chain's CDR3 is CASGSGGRDAGELFF. Written as DNA, the CDR3 is TGCGCCAGCGGCTCCGGAGGGAGGGACGCCGGGGAGCTGTTTTTT. Using reference TRBV5-1 and TRBJ2-2 for the parts outside the CDR3, the full variable domain is KAGVTQTPRYLIKTRGQQVTLSCSPISGHRSVSWYQQTPGQGLQFLFEYFSETQRNKGNFPGRFSGRQFSNSRSEMNVSTLELGDSALYLCASGSGGRDAGELFFGEGSRLTVL.

With regard to this clonotype: As the CDR3 is not closed by the conserved phenylalanine or tryptophan, this likely results from a read error. The chain recombines TRBV5-1 with TRBJ2-5; TRBD2 agrees at 7 bases. The V gene end was trimmed by 4 bases and the J gene end by 1 base; junction bases not matched to a gene: 7. Germline values: CDR1 SGHRS, CDR2 YFSETQ. The CDR3 consists of 15 residues. CDR3 amino acids: CASSVDGRLQETQYS. Here the CDR3 DNA reads TGCGCCAGCAGCGTAGACGGGAGGCTCCAAGAGACCCAGTACTCC.

This clonotype came up many times. This rearrangement joins TRBV20-1 to TRBJ1-1, with a tentative D call TRBD1 (6 bases). V was cut by 6 bases and J by 1 base, with 15 bases left in between. The germline V gene encodes CDR1 DFQATT and CDR2 SNEGSKA (reference sequence). This CDR3 has 14 residues. The CDR3 protein is CSATRGHANTEAFF. The CDR3, as DNA: TGCAGTGCAACCCGGGGACACGCGAACACTGAAGCTTTCTTT.

A few counts support this clonotype. The chain employs TRBV29-1 and TRBJ2-1; D possibly matches TRBD1 or TRBD2 (6 bases each). This CDR3 has 14 amino acids. Trimming removed 6 bases from V and 7 bases from J, with 19 bases in between. CDR1 is SQVTM, CDR2 ANQGSEA, per germline. In DNA form, the CDR3 reads TGCAGCGTCGACCAGGGTGGGGGGCCAAATGAGCAGTTCTTC. The encoded protein is CSVDQGGGPNEQFF.